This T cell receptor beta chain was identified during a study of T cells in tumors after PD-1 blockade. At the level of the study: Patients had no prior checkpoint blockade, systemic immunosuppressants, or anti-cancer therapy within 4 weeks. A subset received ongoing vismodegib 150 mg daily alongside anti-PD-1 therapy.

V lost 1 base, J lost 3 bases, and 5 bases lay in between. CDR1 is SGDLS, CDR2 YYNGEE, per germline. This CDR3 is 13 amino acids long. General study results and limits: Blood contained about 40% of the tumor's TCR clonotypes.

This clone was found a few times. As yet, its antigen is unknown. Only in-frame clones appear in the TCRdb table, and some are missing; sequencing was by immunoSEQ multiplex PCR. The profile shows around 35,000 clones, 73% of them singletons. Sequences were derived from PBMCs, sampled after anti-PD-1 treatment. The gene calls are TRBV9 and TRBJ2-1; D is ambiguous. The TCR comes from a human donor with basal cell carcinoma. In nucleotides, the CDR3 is TGTGCCAGCAGCGTACGGCTCTACAATGAGCAGTTCTTC. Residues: CASSVRLYNEQFF.